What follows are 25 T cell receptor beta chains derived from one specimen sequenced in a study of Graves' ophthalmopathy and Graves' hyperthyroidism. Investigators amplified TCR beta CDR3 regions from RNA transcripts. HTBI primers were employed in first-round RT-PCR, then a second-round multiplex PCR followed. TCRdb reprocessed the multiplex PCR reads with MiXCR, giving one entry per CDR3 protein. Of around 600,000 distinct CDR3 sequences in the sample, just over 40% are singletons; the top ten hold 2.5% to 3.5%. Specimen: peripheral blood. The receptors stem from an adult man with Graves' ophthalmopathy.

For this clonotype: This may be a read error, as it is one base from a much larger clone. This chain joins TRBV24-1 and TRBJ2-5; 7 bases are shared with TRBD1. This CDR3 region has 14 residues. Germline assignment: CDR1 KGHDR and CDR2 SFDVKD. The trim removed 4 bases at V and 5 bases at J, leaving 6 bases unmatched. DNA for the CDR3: TGTGCCACCAGTGACAGACAGGGTGAGGAGACCCAGTACTTC. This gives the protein CATSDRQGEETQYF.

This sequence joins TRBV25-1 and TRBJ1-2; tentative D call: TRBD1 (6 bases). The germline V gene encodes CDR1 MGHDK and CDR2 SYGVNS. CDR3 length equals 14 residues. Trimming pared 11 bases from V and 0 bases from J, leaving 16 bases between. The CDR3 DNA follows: TGTGCCTGGAGTTGGGACAAGACTAACTATGGCTACACCTTC. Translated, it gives CAWSWDKTNYGYTF.

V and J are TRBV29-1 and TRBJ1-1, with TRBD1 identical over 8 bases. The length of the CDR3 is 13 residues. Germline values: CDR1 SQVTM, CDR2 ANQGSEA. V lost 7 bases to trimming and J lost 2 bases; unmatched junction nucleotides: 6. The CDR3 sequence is CSAQGQANTEAFF. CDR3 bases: TGCAGCGCACAGGGACAGGCCAACACTGAAGCTTTCTTT.

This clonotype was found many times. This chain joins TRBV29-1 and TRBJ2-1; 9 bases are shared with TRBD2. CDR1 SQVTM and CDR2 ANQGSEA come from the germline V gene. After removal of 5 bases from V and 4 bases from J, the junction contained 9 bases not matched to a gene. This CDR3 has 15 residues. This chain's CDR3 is CSVQGASGTYNEQFF. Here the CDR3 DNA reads TGCAGCGTTCAAGGGGCTAGCGGGACTTACAATGAGCAGTTCTTC.

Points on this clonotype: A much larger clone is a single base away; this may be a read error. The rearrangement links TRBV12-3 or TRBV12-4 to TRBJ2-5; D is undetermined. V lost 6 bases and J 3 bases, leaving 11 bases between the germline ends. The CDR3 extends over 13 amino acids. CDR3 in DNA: TGTGCCAGCAGGAAATACAGAGAAGAGACCCAGTACTTC. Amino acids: CASRKYREETQYF.

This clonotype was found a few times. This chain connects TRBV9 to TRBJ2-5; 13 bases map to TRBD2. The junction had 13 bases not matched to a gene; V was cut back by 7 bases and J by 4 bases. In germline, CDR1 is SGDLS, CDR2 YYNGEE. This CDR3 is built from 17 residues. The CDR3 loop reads CASSPGGLAGDGETQYF. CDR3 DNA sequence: TGTGCCAGCTCACCGGGCGGACTAGCGGGAGATGGAGAGACCCAGTACTTC.

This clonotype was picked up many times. CDR3 bases: TGTGCCAGTAGAATGGCAGGGACAGCCTCTGGAAACACCATATATTTT. It encodes CASRMAGTASGNTIYF. The chain carries TRBV19 and TRBJ1-3; 7 nucleotides line up with TRBD1. The V gene's germline CDR1 is LNHDA and CDR2 SQIVND (reference sequence). The CDR3 extends over 16 amino acids. V shed 6 bases, J shed 0 bases, and the junction held 8 bases outside the gene matches. The full variable domain, rest sourced from reference TRBV19 and TRBJ1-3, is DGGITQSPKYLFRKEGQNVTLSCEQNLNHDAMYWYRQDPGQGLRLIYYSQIVNDFQKGDIAEGYSVSREKKESFPLTVTSAQKNPTAFYLCASRMAGTASGNTIYFGEGSWLTVV.

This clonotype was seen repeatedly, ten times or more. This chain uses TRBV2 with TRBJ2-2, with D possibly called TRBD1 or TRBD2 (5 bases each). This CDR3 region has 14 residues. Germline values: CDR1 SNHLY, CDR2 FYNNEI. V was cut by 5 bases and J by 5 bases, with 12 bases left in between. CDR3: CASSRGGPTGELFF. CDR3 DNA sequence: TGTGCCAGCAGTCGTGGGGGACCTACCGGGGAGCTGTTTTTT. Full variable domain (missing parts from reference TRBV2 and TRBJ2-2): EPEVTQTPSHQVTQMGQEVILRCVPISNHLYFYWYRQILGQKVEFLVSFYNNEISEKSEIFDDQFSVERPDGSNFTLKIRSTKLEDSAMYFCASSRGGPTGELFFGEGSRLTVL.

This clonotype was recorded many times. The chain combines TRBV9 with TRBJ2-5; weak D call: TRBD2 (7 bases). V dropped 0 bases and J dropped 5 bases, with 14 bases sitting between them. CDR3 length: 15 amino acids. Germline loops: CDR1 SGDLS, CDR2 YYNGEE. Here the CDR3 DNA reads TGTGCCAGCAGCGTAGGGGCAGGGGAGGGGGAGACCCAGTACTTC. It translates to CASSVGAGEGETQYF.

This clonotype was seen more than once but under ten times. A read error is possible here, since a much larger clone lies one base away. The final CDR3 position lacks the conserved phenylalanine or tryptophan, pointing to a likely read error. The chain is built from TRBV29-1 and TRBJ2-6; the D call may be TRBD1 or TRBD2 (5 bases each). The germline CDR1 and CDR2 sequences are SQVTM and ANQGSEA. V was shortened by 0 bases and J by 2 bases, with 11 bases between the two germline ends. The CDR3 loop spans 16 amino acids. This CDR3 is CSVEELGETGANVLTS. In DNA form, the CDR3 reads TGCAGCGTTGAAGAGTTAGGGGAGACTGGGGCCAACGTCCTGACTTCC.

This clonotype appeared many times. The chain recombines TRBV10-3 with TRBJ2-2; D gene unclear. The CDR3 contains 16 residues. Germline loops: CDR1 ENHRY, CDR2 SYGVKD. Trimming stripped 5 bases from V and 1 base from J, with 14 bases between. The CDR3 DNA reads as TGTGCCATCAGTTCTCTTGACCGGCTGAACACCGGGGAGCTGTTTTTT. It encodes CAISSLDRLNTGELFF.

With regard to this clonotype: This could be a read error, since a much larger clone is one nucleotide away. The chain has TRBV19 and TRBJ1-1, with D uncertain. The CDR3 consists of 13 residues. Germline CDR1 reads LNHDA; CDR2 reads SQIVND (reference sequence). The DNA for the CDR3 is TGTGCCAGTAGTGAGGGCGTGAACACTAAAGCTTTCTTT. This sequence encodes CASSEGVNTKAFF.

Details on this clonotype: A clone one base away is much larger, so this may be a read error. The CDR3 DNA reads TGTGCCATCAGTTACTCGCGTGGCTACACCTTC. Protein: CAISYSRGYTF. This sequence joins TRBV10-3 and TRBJ1-2; no clear D. V was shortened by 5 bases and J by 7 bases, with 8 bases between the two germline ends. Germline lookup yields CDR1 ENHRY and CDR2 SYGVKD. The CDR3 is 11 amino acids.

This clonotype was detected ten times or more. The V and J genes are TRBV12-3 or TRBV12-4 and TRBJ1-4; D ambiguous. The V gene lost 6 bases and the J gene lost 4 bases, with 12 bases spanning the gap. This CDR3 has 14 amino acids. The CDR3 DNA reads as TGTGCCAGCAGCCCCGAGAGCGGTAATGAAAAACTGTTTTTT. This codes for CASSPESGNEKLFF.

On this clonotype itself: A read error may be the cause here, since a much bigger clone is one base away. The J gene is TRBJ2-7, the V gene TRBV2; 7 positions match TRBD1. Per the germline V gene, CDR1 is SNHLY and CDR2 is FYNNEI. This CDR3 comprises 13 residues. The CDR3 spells CASMDRTTYEQHF. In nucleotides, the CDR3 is TGTGCCAGCATGGACAGGACCACCTACGAGCAGCACTTC.

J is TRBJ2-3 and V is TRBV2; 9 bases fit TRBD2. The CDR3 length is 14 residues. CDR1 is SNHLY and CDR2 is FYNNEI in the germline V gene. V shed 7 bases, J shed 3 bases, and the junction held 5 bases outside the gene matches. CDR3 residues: CASMQAGGTDTQYF. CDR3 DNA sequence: TGTGCCAGCATGCAAGCGGGGGGAACAGATACGCAGTATTTT.

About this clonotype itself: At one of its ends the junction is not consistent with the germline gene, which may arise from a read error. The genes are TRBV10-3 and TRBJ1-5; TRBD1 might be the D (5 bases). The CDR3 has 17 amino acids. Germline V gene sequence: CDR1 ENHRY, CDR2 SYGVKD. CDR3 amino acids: CASSSLTRASSNQPQHF. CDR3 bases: TGTGCCAGCAGTTCTCTGACCAGGGCCAGTAGCAATCAGCCCCAGCATTTT.

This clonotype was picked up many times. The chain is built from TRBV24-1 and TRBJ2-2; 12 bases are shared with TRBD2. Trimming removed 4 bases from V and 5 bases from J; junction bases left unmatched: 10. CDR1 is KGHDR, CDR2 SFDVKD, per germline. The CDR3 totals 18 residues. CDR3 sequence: CATSDRTTSGSRTGELFF. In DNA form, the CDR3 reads TGTGCCACCAGTGACCGTACGACTAGCGGGAGTCGTACCGGGGAGCTGTTTTTT.

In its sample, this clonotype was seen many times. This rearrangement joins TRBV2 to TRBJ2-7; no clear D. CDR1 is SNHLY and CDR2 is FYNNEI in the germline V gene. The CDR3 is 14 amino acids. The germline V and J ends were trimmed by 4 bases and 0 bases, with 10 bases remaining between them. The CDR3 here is CASSGLGNSYEQYF. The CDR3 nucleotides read TGTGCCAGCAGTGGGTTAGGGAACTCCTACGAGCAGTACTTC.

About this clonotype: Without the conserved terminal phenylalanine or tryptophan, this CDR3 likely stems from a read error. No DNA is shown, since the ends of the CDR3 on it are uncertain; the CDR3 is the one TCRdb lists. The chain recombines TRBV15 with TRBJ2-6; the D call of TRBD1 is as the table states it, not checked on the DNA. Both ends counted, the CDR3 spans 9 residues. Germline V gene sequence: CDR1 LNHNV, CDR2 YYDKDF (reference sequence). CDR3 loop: CATSRDHRT.

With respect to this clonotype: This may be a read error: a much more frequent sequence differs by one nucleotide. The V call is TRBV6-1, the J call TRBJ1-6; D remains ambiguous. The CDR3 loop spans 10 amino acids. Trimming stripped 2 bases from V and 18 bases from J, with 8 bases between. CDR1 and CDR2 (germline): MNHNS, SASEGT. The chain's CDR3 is CASSEPRPHF. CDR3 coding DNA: TGTGCCAGCAGTGAACCCAGGCCCCACTTT.

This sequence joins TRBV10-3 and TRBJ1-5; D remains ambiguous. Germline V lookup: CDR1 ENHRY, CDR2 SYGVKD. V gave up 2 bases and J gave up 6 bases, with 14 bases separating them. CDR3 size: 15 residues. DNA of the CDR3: TGTGCCATCAGTGAGGGAGGGAGTGGCCTTCAGCCCCAGCATTTT. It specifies CAISEGGSGLQPQHF.

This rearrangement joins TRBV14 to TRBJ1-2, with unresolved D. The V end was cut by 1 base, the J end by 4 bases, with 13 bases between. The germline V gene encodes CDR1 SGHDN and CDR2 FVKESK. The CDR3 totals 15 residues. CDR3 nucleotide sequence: TGTGCCAGCAGCCAAGGTTCCCTGGCGGGCTATGGCTACACCTTC. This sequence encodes CASSQGSLAGYGYTF.

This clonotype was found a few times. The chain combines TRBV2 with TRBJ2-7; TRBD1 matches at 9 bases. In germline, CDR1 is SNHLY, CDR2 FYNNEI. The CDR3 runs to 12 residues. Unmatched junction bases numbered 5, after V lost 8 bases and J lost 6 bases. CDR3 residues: CASSGTGIEQYF. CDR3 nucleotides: TGTGCCAGCTCCGGGACAGGGATCGAGCAGTACTTC. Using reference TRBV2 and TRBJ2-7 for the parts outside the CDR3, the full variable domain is EPEVTQTPSHQVTQMGQEVILRCVPISNHLYFYWYRQILGQKVEFLVSFYNNEISEKSEIFDDQFSVERPDGSNFTLKIRSTKLEDSAMYFCASSGTGIEQYFGPGTRLTVT.

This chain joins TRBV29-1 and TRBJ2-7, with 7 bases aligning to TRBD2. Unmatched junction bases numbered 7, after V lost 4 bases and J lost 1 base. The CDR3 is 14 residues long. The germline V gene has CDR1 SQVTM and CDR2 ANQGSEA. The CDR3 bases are TGCAGCGTTGGAGCGGGATGGGGGTCCTACGAGCAGTACTTC. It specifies CSVGAGWGSYEQYF.